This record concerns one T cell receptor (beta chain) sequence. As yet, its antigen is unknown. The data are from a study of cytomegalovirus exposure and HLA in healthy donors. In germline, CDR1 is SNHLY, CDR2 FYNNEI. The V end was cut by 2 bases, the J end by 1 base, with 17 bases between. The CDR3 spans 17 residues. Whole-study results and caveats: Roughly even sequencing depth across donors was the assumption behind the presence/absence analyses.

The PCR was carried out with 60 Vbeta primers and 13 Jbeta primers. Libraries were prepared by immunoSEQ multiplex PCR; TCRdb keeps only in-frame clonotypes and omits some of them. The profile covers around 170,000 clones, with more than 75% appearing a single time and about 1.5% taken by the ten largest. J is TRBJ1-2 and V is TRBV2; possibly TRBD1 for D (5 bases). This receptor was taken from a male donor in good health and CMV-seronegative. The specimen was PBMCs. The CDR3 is CASSETASDIRNYGYTF. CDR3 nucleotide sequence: TGTGCCAGCAGTGAAACGGCCTCGGACATACGTAACTATGGCTACACCTTC.